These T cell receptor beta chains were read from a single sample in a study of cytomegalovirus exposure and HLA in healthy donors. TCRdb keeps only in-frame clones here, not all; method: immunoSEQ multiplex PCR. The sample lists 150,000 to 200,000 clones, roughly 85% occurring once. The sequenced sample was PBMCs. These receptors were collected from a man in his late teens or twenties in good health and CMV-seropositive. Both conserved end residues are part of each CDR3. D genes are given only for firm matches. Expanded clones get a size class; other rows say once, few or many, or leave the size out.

cdr3_aa: CASSLTAYQPQHF; cdr3_nt: TGTGCCAGCAGTTTGACAGCATATCAGCCCCAGCATTTT; v_call: TRBV27; j_call: TRBJ1-5; cdr3_length: 13; d_call: .; clone_size: .
cdr3_aa: CASRDRAGTDTQYF; cdr3_nt: TGTGCCAGTAGAGACAGGGCCGGCACAGATACGCAGTATTTT; v_call: TRBV19; j_call: TRBJ2-3; cdr3_length: 14; d_call: TRBD1; clone_size: once
cdr3_aa: CAWSLGQNTGELFF; cdr3_nt: TGTGCCTGGAGTTTGGGACAGAACACCGGGGAGCTGTTTTTT; v_call: TRBV30; j_call: TRBJ2-2; cdr3_length: 14; d_call: .; clone_size: .
cdr3_aa: CASSNTGDGYTF; cdr3_nt: TGTGCCAGCAGTAATACAGGGGATGGCTACACCTTC; v_call: TRBV28; j_call: TRBJ1-2; cdr3_length: 12; d_call: TRBD1; clone_size: .
cdr3_aa: CASSLGPLSLGWELFF; cdr3_nt: TGTGCCAGCAGCTTGGGGCCACTTAGCTTGGGCTGGGAGCTGTTTTTT; v_call: TRBV7-2; j_call: TRBJ2-2; cdr3_length: 16; d_call: .; clone_size: few
cdr3_aa: CASSLARGGSVDGYTF; cdr3_nt: TGTGCCAGCAGCTTAGCGCGGGGGGGCTCAGTGGATGGCTACACCTTC; v_call: TRBV7-8; j_call: TRBJ1-2; cdr3_length: 16; d_call: .; clone_size: few
cdr3_aa: CASKLRDRGFNEQFF; cdr3_nt: TGTGCCAGCAAACTCCGGGACAGGGGATTTAATGAGCAGTTCTTC; v_call: TRBV6-1; j_call: TRBJ2-1; cdr3_length: 15; d_call: TRBD1; clone_size: .
cdr3_aa: CASRPGQGAGELFF; cdr3_nt: TGCGCCAGCCGACCGGGACAGGGGGCCGGGGAGCTGTTTTTT; v_call: TRBV5-1; j_call: TRBJ2-2; cdr3_length: 14; d_call: TRBD1; clone_size: .
cdr3_aa: CASTAQGSGANVLTF; cdr3_nt: TGTGCCAGCACGGCCCAGGGCTCTGGGGCCAACGTCCTGACTTTC; v_call: TRBV2; j_call: TRBJ2-6; cdr3_length: 15; d_call: .; clone_size: .
cdr3_aa: CASSLTSGLAGVGSYNEQFF; cdr3_nt: TGTGCCAGCAGTTTAACTTCGGGACTAGCGGGAGTAGGCTCCTACAATGAGCAGTTCTTC; v_call: TRBV28; j_call: TRBJ2-1; cdr3_length: 20; d_call: TRBD2; clone_size: .
cdr3_aa: CASILTISADTEAFF; cdr3_nt: TGTGCCAGCATACTCACCATATCTGCCGACACTGAAGCTTTCTTT; v_call: TRBV2; j_call: TRBJ1-1; cdr3_length: 15; d_call: .; clone_size: .
cdr3_aa: CASSQVGGYGEQYF; cdr3_nt: TGCGCCAGCAGCCAAGTAGGGGGCTACGGCGAGCAGTACTTC; v_call: TRBV4-1; j_call: TRBJ2-7; cdr3_length: 14; d_call: TRBD1; clone_size: .
cdr3_aa: CALGTGASYTF; cdr3_nt: TGTGCCCTAGGGACAGGGGCTAGCTACACCTTC; v_call: TRBV30; j_call: TRBJ1-2; cdr3_length: 11; d_call: TRBD1; clone_size: .
cdr3_aa: CASSSGGNYGYTF; cdr3_nt: TGTGCCAGCAGTTCAGGGGGGAACTATGGCTACACCTTC; v_call: TRBV6-1; j_call: TRBJ1-2; cdr3_length: 13; d_call: TRBD1; clone_size: .
cdr3_aa: CASSQDRSRTGPNTGELFF; cdr3_nt: TGCGCCAGCAGCCAAGATAGGTCTCGGACAGGCCCCAACACCGGGGAGCTGTTTTTT; v_call: TRBV4-1; j_call: TRBJ2-2; cdr3_length: 19; d_call: TRBD1; clone_size: .